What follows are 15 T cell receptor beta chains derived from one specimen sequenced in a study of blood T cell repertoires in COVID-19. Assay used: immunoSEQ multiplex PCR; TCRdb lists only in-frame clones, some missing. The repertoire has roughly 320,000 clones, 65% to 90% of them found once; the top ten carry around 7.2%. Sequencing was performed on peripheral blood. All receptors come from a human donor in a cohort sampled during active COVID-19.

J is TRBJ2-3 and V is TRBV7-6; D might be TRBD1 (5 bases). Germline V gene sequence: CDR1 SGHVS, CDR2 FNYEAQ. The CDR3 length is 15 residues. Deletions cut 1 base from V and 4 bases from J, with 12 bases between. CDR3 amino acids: CASSLGTIVPDTQYF. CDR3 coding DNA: TGTGCCAGCAGCTTAGGGACAATTGTCCCAGATACGCAGTATTTT.

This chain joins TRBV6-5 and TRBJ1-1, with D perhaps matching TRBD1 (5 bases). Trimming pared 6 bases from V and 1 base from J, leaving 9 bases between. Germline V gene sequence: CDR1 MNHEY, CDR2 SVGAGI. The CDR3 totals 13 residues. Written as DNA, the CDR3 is TGTGCCAGCAGAGATCAGGGGAACACTGAAGCTTTCTTT. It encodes CASRDQGNTEAFF.

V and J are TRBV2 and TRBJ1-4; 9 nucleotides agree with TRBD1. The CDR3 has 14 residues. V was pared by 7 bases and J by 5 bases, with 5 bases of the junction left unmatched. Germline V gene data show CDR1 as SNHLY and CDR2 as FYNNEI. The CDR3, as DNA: TGTGCCAGCAAGGAGGACAGGGGAAATGAAAAACTGTTTTTT. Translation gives CASKEDRGNEKLFF.

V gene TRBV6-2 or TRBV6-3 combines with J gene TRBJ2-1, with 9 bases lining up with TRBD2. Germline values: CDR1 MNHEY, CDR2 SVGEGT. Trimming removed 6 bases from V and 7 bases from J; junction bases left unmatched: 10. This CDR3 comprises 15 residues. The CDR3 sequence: CASSPRRGGRNEQFF. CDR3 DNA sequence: TGTGCCAGCAGCCCCAGGCGGGGGGGCCGGAATGAGCAGTTCTTC.

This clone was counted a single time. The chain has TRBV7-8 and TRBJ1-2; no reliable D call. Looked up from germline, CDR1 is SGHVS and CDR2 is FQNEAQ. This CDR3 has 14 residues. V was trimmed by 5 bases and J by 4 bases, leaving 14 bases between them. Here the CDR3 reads CASSDKVGLYGYTF. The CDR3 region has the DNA TGTGCCAGCAGCGACAAAGTTGGGCTCTATGGCTACACCTTC.

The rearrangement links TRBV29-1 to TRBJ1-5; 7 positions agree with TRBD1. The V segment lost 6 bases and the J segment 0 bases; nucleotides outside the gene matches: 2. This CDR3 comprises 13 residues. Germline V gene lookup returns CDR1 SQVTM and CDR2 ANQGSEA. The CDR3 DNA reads TGCAGCGTGGGACAGACTAGCAATCAGCCCCAGCATTTT. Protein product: CSVGQTSNQPQHF. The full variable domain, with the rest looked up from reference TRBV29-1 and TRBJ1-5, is SAVISQKPSRDICQRGTSLTIQCQVDSQVTMMFWYRQQPGQSLTLIATANQGSEATYESGFVIDKFPISRPNLTFSTLTVSNMSPEDSSIYLCSVGQTSNQPQHFGDGTRLSIL.

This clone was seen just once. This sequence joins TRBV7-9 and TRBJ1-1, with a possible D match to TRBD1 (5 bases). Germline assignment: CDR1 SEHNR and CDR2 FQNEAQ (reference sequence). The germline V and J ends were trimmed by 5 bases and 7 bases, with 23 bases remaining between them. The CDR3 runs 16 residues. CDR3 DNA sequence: TGTGCCAGCAGCCCCGGGGCTATTACGGGGGGAAGTGAAGCTTTCTTT. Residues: CASSPGAITGGSEAFF.

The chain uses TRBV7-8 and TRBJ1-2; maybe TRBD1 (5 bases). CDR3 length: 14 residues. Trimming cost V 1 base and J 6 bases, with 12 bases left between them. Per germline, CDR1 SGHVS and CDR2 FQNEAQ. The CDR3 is CASSLGRGENGYTF. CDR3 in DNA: TGTGCCAGCAGCTTAGGTCGGGGGGAGAATGGCTACACCTTC.

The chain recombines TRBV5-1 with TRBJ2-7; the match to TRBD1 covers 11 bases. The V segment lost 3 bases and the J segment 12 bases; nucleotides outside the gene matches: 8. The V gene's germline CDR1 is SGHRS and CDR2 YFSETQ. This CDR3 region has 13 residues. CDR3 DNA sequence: TGCGCCAGCAGCTCCGGGACAGGGGGGAATACGTACTTC. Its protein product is CASSSGTGGNTYF.

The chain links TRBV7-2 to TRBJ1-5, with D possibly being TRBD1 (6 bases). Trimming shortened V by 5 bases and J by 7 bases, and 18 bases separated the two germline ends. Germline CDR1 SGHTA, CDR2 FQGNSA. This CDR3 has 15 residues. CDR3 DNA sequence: TGTGCCAGCAGCCCCTCGACAGGTCGAGGACAGCCCCAGCATTTT. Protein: CASSPSTGRGQPQHF. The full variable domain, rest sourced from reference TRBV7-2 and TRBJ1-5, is GAGVSQSPSNKVTEKGKDVELRCDPISGHTALYWYRQSLGQGLEFLIYFQGNSAPDKSGLPSDRFSAERTGGSVSTLTIQRTQQEDSAVYLCASSPSTGRGQPQHFGDGTRLSIL.

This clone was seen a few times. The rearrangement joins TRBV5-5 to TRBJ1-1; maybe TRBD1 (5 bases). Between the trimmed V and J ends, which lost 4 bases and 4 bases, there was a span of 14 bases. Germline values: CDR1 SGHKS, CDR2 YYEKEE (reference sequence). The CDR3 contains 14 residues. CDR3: CASSREPGGTEAFF. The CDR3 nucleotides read TGTGCCAGCAGCAGAGAACCGGGGGGCACTGAAGCTTTCTTT.

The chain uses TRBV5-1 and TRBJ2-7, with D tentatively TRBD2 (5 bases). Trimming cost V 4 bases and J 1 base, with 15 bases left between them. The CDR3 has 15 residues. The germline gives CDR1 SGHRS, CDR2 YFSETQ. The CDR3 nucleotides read TGCGCCAGCAGCAAATTTCGGACTCTATCCTACGAGCAGTACTTC. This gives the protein CASSKFRTLSYEQYF.

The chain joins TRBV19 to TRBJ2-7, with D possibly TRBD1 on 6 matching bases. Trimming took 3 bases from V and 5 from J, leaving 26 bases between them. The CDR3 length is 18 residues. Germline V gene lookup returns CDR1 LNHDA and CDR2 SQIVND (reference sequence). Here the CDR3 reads CASSMRAGVGRGPHEQYF. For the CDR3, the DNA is TGTGCCAGTAGTATGCGCGCCGGGGTTGGCAGGGGCCCCCACGAGCAGTACTTC.

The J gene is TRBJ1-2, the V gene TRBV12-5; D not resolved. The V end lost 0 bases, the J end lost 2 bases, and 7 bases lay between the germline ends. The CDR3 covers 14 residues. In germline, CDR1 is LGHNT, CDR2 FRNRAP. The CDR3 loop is CASGLVQMNYGYTF. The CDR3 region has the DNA TGTGCTAGTGGTTTGGTACAAATGAACTATGGCTACACCTTC.

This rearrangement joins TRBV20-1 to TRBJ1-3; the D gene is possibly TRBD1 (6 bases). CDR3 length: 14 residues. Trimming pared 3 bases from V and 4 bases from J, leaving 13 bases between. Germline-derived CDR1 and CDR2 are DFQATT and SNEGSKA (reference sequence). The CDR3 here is CSASSGARGNTIYF. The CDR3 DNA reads TGCAGTGCTAGTTCAGGGGCGCGAGGAAACACCATATATTTT.